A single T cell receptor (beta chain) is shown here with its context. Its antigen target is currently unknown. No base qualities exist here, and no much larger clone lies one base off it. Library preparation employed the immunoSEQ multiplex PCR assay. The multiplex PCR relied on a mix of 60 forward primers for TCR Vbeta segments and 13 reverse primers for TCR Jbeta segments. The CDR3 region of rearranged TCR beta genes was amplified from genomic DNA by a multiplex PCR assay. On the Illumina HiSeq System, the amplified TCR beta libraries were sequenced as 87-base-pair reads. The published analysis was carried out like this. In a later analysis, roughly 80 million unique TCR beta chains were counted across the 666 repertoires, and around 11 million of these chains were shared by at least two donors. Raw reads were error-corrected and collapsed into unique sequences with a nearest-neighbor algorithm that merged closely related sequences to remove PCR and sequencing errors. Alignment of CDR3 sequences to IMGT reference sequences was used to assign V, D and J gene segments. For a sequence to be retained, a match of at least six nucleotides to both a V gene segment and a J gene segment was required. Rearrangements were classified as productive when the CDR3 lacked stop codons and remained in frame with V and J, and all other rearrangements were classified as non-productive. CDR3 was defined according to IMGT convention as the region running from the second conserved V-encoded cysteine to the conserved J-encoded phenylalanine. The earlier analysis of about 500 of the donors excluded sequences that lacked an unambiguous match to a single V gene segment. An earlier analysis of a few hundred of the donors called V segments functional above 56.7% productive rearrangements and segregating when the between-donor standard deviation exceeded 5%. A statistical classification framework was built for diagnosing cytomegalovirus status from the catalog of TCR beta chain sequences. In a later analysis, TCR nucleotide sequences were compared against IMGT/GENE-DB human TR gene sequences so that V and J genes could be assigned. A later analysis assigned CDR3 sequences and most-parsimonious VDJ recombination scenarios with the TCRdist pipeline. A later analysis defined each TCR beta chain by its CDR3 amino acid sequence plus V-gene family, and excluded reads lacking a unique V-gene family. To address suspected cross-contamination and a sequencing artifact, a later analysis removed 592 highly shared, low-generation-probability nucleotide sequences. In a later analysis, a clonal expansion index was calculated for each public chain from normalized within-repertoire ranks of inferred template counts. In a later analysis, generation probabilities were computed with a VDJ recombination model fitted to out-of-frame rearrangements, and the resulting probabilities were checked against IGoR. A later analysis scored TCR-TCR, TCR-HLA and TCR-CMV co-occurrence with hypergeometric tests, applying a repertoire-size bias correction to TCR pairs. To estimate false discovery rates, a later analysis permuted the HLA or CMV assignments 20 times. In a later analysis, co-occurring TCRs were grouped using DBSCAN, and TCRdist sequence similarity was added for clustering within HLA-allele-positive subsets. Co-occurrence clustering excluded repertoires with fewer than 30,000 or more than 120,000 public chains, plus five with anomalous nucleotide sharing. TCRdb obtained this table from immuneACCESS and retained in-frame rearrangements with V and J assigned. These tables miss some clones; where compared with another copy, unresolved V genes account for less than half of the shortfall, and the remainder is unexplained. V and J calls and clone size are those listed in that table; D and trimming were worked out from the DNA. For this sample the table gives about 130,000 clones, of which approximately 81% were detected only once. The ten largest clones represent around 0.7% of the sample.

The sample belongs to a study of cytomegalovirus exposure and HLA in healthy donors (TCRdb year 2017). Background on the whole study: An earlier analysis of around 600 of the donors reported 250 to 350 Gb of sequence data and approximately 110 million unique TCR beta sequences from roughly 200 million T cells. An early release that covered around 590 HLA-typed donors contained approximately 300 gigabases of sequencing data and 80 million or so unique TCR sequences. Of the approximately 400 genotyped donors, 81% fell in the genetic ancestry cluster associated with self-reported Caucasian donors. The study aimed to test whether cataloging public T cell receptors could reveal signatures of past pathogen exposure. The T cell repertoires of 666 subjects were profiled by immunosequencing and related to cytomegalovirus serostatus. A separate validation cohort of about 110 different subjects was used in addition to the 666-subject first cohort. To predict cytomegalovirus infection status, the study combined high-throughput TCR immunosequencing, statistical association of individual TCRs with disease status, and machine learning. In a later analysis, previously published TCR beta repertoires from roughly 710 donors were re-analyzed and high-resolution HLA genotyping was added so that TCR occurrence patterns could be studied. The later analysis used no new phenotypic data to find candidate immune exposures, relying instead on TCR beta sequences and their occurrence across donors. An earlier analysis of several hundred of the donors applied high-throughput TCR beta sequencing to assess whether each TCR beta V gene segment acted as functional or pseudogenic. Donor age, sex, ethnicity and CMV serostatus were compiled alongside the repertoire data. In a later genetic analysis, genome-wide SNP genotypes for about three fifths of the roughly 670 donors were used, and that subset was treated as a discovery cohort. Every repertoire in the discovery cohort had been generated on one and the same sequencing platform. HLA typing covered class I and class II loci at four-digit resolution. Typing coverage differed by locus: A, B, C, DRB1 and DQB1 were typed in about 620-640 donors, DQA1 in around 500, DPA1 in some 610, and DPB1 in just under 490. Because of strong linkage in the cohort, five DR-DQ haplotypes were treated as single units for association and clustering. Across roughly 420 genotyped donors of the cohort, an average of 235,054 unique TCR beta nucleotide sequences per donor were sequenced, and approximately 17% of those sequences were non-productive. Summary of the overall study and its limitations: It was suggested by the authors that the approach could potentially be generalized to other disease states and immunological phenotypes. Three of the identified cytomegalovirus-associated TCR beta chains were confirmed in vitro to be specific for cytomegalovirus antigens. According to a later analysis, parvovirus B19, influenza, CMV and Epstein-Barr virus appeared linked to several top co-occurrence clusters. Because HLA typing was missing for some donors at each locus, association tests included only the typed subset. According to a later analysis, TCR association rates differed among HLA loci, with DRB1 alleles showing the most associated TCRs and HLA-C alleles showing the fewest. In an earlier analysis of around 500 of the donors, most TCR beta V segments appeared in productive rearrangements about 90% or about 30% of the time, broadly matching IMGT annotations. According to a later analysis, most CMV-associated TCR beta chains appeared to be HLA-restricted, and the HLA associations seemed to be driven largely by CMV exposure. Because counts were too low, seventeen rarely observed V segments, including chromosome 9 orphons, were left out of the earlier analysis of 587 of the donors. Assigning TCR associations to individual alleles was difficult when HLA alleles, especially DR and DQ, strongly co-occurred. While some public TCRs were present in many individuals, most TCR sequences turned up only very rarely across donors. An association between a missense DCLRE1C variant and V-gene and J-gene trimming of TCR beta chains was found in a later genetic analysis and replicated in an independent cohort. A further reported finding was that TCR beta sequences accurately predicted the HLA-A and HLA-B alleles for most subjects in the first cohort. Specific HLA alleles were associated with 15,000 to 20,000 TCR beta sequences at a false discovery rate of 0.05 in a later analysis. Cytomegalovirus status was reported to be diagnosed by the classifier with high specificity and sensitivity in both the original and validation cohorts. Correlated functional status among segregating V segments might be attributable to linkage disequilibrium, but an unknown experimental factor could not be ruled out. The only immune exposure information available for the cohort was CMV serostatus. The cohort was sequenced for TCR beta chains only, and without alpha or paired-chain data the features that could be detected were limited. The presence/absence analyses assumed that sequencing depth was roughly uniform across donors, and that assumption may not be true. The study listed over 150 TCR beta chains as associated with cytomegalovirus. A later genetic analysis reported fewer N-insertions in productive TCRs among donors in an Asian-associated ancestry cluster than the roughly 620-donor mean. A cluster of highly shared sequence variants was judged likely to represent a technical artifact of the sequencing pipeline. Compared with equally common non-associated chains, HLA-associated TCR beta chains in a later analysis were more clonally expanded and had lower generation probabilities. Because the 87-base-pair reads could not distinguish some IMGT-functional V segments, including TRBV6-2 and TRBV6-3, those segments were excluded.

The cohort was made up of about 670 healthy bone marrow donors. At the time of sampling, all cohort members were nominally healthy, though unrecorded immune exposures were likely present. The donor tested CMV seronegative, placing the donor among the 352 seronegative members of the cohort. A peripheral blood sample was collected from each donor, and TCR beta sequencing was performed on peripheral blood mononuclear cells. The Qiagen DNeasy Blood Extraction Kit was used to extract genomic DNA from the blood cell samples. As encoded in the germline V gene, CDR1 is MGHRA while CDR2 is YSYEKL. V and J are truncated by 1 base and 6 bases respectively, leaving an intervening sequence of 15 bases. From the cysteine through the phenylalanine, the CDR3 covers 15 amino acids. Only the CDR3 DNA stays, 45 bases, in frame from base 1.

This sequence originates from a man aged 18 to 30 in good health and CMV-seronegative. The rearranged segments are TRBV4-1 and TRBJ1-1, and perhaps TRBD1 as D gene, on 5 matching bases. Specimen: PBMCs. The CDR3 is CASSQGVLQGAEAFF. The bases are TGCGCCAGCAGCCAAGGGGTCCTCCAGGGCGCTGAAGCTTTCTTT.